This T cell receptor (beta chain) was identified during a study of blood T cell repertoires in COVID-19. Whole-study context: Italy, Spain and the United States were the sources of the convalescent and acute COVID-19 samples. Nucleic acid was either cDNA or gDNA, and it came from T cells, B-cell-depleted T cells, or PBMCs.

Original data processing: Counts of nucleated cells, estimated from reference gene primer amplification, were obtained. Assay used: immunoSEQ multiplex PCR; TCRdb lists only in-frame clones, some missing. V, J and clone size were drawn from that table, and D and trimming were deduced from the DNA. The sample holds approximately 240,000 clones, approximately 86% seen once. V lost 0 bases to trimming and J lost 1 base, with 6 bases between them. The CDR3 length is 14 residues. Germline V gene data show CDR1 as LGHDT and CDR2 as YNNKEL (reference sequence). This clone was counted once. Sequencing was performed on peripheral blood. This clonotype was sampled from a woman aged 80 or over with active or convalescent COVID-19. The V call is TRBV3-1 (or the pseudogene TRBV3-2), the J call TRBJ1-1; D gene uncertain. The CDR3 region has the DNA TGTGCCAGCAGCCAAGACAGGCCGAACACTGAAGCTTTCTTT. Amino acids: CASSQDRPNTEAFF.